This T cell receptor beta chain was captured by sequencing in a study of identifying expanded T cells in peripheral blood. Study findings and constraints: Clone count variance between roughly 2-week samples rose with total template count. About 1.2 clones differed between technical replicates, versus approximately 16 and 19 over time.

Collection occurred without any documented infections or immune events in donors. For this clone: Its antigen is currently unknown.

CDR3 length equals 15 residues. Trimming pared 6 bases from V and 1 base from J, leaving 18 bases between. The germline gives CDR1 SQVTM, CDR2 ANQGSEA. The table came from immunoSEQ multiplex PCR; TCRdb's copy has only in-frame clones and leaves some out. Here the sample spans around 75,000 clones, almost 90% being singletons. This TCR derives from a person between 18 and 70 years old in good health. Input material: blood. V gene TRBV29-1 combines with J gene TRBJ1-1, with D tentatively TRBD1 (5 bases). CDR3 nucleotide sequence: TGCAGCGTCGGAGTGGGGGTCCGCTCGAACACTGAAGCTTTCTTT. The encoded protein is CSVGVGVRSNTEAFF.